One sample yielded the 27 T cell receptor beta chains listed below, sequenced in a study of post-analysis software for immune sequencing data. Study-level findings and limits: In patients, roughly 5 TRBV segments were more frequent than in controls, with TRBV5-6, TRBV5-1 and TRBV20-1 among them.

Researchers reported that TCR beta cDNA libraries carried unique molecular identifiers. TCRdb itself ran the PCR reads through MiXCR, one entry per CDR3 protein. The top ten clones hold 1.5% of a sample with over 150,000 distinct CDR3 sequences, about 30% of them seen once. Their recognized antigens are unknown. Sequenced: blood. The origin of the receptors is a girl between 10 and 17 years old with multiple sclerosis.

This clonotype was picked up many times. This chain uses TRBV10-3 with TRBJ2-3; 12 bases align to TRBD2. The germline V gene has CDR1 ENHRY and CDR2 SYGVKD. V trimming: 4 bases; J trimming: 5 bases; junction bases outside the gene matches: 4. The CDR3 contains 15 residues. The CDR3 bases are TGTGCCATCAGTGGCCTAGCGGGAGGGAGAGATACGCAGTATTTT. The encoded protein is CAISGLAGGRDTQYF.

V usage is TRBV20-1 and J usage is TRBJ2-4, with D maybe TRBD1 (6 bases). V was clipped by 5 bases and J by 3 bases, with 14 bases between them. The CDR3 has 14 residues. Per the germline V gene, CDR1 is DFQATT and CDR2 is SNEGSKA (reference sequence). CDR3 sequence (DNA): TGCAGTGCTCCCCAGCCGGGACACAAAAACATTCAGTACTTC. The encoded protein is CSAPQPGHKNIQYF.

This clonotype has ten or more counts. V is TRBV6-1 and J is TRBJ2-3; either TRBD1 or TRBD2 may supply D (5 bases each). The germline V and J ends were trimmed by 7 bases and 4 bases, with 12 bases remaining between them. The CDR3 length is 13 residues. Germline values: CDR1 MNHNS, CDR2 SASEGT. CDR3 amino acids: CASTRDLADTQYF. Here the CDR3 DNA reads TGTGCCAGCACCCGGGACCTCGCAGATACGCAGTATTTT.

This clonotype was observed a handful of times. The chain couples TRBV5-5 to TRBJ1-2; D gene ambiguous. V was clipped by 0 bases and J by 5 bases, with 5 bases between them. This CDR3 region has 12 residues. The germline V gene encodes CDR1 SGHKS and CDR2 YYEKEE (reference sequence). This chain's CDR3 is CASSLGQYGYTF. In DNA form, the CDR3 reads TGTGCCAGCAGCTTGGGGCAGTATGGCTACACCTTC. Using reference TRBV5-5 and TRBJ1-2 for the parts outside the CDR3, the full variable domain is DAGVTQSPTHLIKTRGQQVTLRCSPISGHKSVSWYQQVLGQGPQFIFQYYEKEERGRGNFPDRFSARQFPNYSSELNVNALLLGDSALYLCASSLGQYGYTFGSGTRLTVV.

In this sample, this clonotype turned up a few times. This sequence joins TRBV6-5 and TRBJ1-6; D gene uncertain. Trimming took 4 bases from V and 9 from J, leaving 4 bases between them. The germline gives CDR1 MNHEY, CDR2 SVGAGI. This CDR3 is 11 amino acids long. In DNA form, the CDR3 reads TGTGCCAGCAGTTCAGGTTCACCCCTCCACTTT. As protein: CASSSGSPLHF.

This clonotype was detected many times. The V gene is TRBV12-3 or TRBV12-4, the J gene TRBJ2-7; unclear D gene. Trimming left V 0 bases short and J 1 base short, with 10 bases between. The CDR3 is 15 residues long. CDR3 region: CASSLALLGSYEQYF. The CDR3 coding sequence is TGTGCCAGCAGTTTAGCCCTCTTGGGGTCCTACGAGCAGTACTTC.

The chain combines TRBV28 with TRBJ1-1; TRBD1 is a possible D gene (6 bases). CDR1 MDHEN and CDR2 SYDVKM come from the germline V gene. Trimming stripped 4 bases from V and 1 base from J, with 13 bases between. There are 15 residues in the CDR3. CDR3 DNA sequence: TGTGCCAGCAGTTCTGCCGGGGGCGGGAACACTGAAGCTTTCTTT. Its translation: CASSSAGGGNTEAFF.

This clonotype turned up a few times. The DNA of the CDR3 is TGTGCCAGCAGAGCGACCGGGGAGCTGTTTTTT. Amino acid sequence: CASRATGELFF. J is TRBJ2-2 and V is TRBV12-3 or TRBV12-4, with D unclear. The CDR3 runs to 11 residues. V was clipped by 6 bases and J by 5 bases, with 4 bases between them.

About this clonotype itself: A read error may produce the germline difference seen at one junction end. The rearrangement uses TRBV7-9 and TRBJ1-2; a possible D gene is TRBD1 (6 bases). Germline lookup yields CDR1 SEHNR and CDR2 FQNEAQ (reference sequence). The CDR3 covers 13 residues. The CDR3: CTSSSQGGYGYTF. CDR3 bases: TGTACCAGCAGCTCACAGGGCGGCTATGGCTACACCTTC.

In its sample, this clonotype was seen many times. The V call is TRBV29-1, the J call TRBJ2-1; D tentatively fits TRBD1 or TRBD2 (5 bases each). The V end was cut by 7 bases, the J end by 0 bases, with 7 bases between. In germline, CDR1 is SQVTM, CDR2 ANQGSEA. The CDR3 covers 12 residues. The CDR3 DNA sequence: TGCAGCGGGGGGAACTCCTACAATGAGCAGTTCTTC. Protein sequence: CSGGNSYNEQFF.

This clonotype was observed at least ten times. V gene TRBV4-1 combines with J gene TRBJ1-2; TRBD1 matches at 9 bases. This CDR3 contains 14 residues. Germline V gene sequence: CDR1 MGHRA, CDR2 YSYEKL. After removal of 6 bases from V and 3 bases from J, the junction contained 5 bases not matched to a gene. The CDR3 DNA is TGCGCCAGCAGGGGACAGGGTCAGGACTATGGCTACACCTTC. Amino acid sequence: CASRGQGQDYGYTF.

For this clonotype: One base away lies a much larger clone, so this may be a sequencing read error. J is TRBJ2-4 and V is TRBV13; 8 nucleotides match TRBD2. The CDR3 is 18 residues long. Germline CDR1 and CDR2: PRHDT and FYEKMQ (reference sequence). J lost 13 bases, V lost 3 bases, and 23 bases had no gene match. The CDR3 is CASSFPTVTSGGYNEQYF. The CDR3 nucleotides read TGTGCCAGCAGCTTTCCCACAGTCACTAGCGGAGGCTACAATGAGCAGTACTTC.

This clonotype was seen a few times. The chain joins TRBV7-2 to TRBJ2-5; TRBD1 is a possible D gene (7 bases). The CDR3 extends over 15 amino acids. V lost 5 bases to trimming and J lost 5 bases, with 18 bases between them. The germline gives CDR1 SGHTA, CDR2 FQGNSA. The CDR3 region is CASSPFGQAGETQYF. The CDR3 DNA reads TGTGCCAGCAGCCCATTTGGACAGGCGGGGGAGACCCAGTACTTC.

The genes are TRBV6-5 and TRBJ2-7; D possibly matches TRBD1 or TRBD2 (5 bases each). The closer fit of TRBJ2-5 to the DNA end suggests the J call may be wrong. Germline loops: CDR1 MNHEY, CDR2 SVGAGI. This CDR3 has 14 residues. The chain's CDR3 is CASSGDAWSGTQYF. CDR3 nucleotides: TGTGCCAGCAGTGGGGACGCCTGGTCGGGGACCCAGTACTTC.

This chain joins TRBV7-9 and TRBJ1-2, with D hard to call. V lost 6 bases and J 4 bases, leaving 18 bases between the germline ends. The CDR3 has 15 amino acids. The germline CDR1 and CDR2 sequences are SEHNR and FQNEAQ (reference sequence). The CDR3 is CASSSDTILGYGYTF. CDR3 sequence (DNA): TGTGCCAGCAGTTCAGACACGATCCTGGGCTATGGCTACACCTTC.

This clonotype has ten or more counts. This chain joins TRBV7-2 and TRBJ2-7; 7 nucleotides agree with TRBD1. V gave up 5 bases and J gave up 4 bases; unmatched junction bases: 11. CDR3 length: 15 residues. Germline V gene data show CDR1 as SGHTA and CDR2 as FQGNSA. CDR3 sequence: CASSPARGRGYEQYF. The CDR3 region has the DNA TGTGCCAGCAGCCCAGCCAGGGGGAGAGGGTACGAGCAGTACTTC.

Details on this clonotype: One end of the junction is discordant with germline, which a read error may explain. V usage is TRBV29-1 and J usage is TRBJ1-2; perhaps TRBD1 as D (6 bases). The germline V gene has CDR1 SQVTM and CDR2 ANQGSEA. The length of the CDR3 is 13 residues. In DNA form, the CDR3 reads TGCAGCGCTGAAGTAGAGGGGGACTATGGCTACACCTTC. Translation gives CSAEVEGDYGYTF.

This clonotype came up many times. The chain carries TRBV7-3 and TRBJ2-7; D is uncertain. The CDR3 runs 12 residues. V was trimmed by 5 bases and J by 2 bases, leaving 7 bases between them. Germline V CDR1 and CDR2: SGHTA, FQGTGA. CDR3 in amino acids: CASSPPPYEQYF. CDR3 nucleotides: TGTGCCAGCAGCCCCCCCCCCTACGAGCAGTACTTC. Complete variable domain (other parts from reference TRBV7-3 and TRBJ2-7): GAGVSQTPSNKVTEKGKYVELRCDPISGHTALYWYRQSLGQGPEFLIYFQGTGAADDSGLPNDRFFAVRPEGSVSTLKIQRTERGDSAVYLCASSPPPYEQYFGPGTRLTVT.

CDR3 protein: CASSGTGTGRNTIYF. The CDR3 region has the DNA TGTGCCAGCAGCGGCACTGGGACAGGGCGAAACACCATATATTTT. This chain joins TRBV5-6 and TRBJ1-3; 9 bases are shared with TRBD1. V shed 4 bases and J 5 bases; nucleotides not matched to a gene: 7. The CDR3 is 15 residues long. Germline assignment: CDR1 SGHDT and CDR2 YYEEEE.

This clonotype occurred a few times. The chain couples TRBV7-3 to TRBJ1-2, with unresolved D. The CDR3 runs 13 residues. Deletions cut 7 bases from V and 3 bases from J, with 12 bases between. Per germline, CDR1 SGHTA and CDR2 FQGTGA. The CDR3 DNA is TGTGCCAGCACCCCGCCAGCTGACTATGGCTACACCTTC. Amino acid sequence: CASTPPADYGYTF.

This chain connects TRBV12-5 to TRBJ2-1; D perhaps matches TRBD1 (6 bases). The last part of the DNA fits TRBJ2-7 better; the J call may be wrong. CDR1 is LGHNT and CDR2 is FRNRAP in the germline V gene. The CDR3 covers 15 residues. CDR3 loop: CASGSSGHPYNEQYF. The CDR3 nucleotides are TGTGCTAGTGGTTCTTCGGGACACCCCTACAATGAGCAGTACTTC.

The V call is TRBV5-1, the J call TRBJ2-2, with 10 positions matching TRBD2. V was pared by 6 bases and J by 6 bases, with 8 bases of the junction left unmatched. The V gene's germline CDR1 is SGHRS and CDR2 YFSETQ. The CDR3 runs to 15 residues. The DNA of the CDR3 is TGCGCCAGCATCCCCGGGACTAGCGTTCCCGGGGAGCTGTTTTTT. It translates to CASIPGTSVPGELFF.

V is TRBV27 and J is TRBJ2-1; maybe TRBD2 (6 bases). CDR3 length: 13 amino acids. CDR1 and CDR2 (germline): MNHEY, SMNVEV (reference sequence). Trimming stripped 3 bases from V and 9 bases from J, with 12 bases between. CDR3 in amino acids: CASSLGEVGEQFF. DNA of the CDR3: TGTGCCAGCAGTTTGGGGGAGGTAGGTGAGCAGTTCTTC.

At least ten counts were recorded for this clonotype. V is TRBV5-6 and J is TRBJ2-7, with 10 bases aligning to TRBD1. The CDR3 loop spans 13 amino acids. The ends lost 3 bases at V and 3 bases at J; junction bases unmatched: 0. CDR1 and CDR2 (germline): SGHDT, YYEEEE. The CDR3 nucleotides read TGTGCCAGCAGCTGGACAGGGGGCTACGAGCAGTACTTC. Residues: CASSWTGGYEQYF.

This clonotype was recorded many times. CDR3 DNA: TGCAGTGCCTCCCCGGGTAGCGGGAGGGTGCATGAGCAGTTCTTC. As protein: CSASPGSGRVHEQFF. V is TRBV20-1 and J is TRBJ2-1; 11 nucleotides agree with TRBD2. V lost 6 bases and J lost 8; bases outside the gene matches: 12. This CDR3 has 15 residues. The germline V gene encodes CDR1 DFQATT and CDR2 SNEGSKA (reference sequence).

Many counts were recorded for this clonotype. V gene TRBV29-1 combines with J gene TRBJ1-2; 7 bases are a match to TRBD1. The CDR3 runs to 14 residues. V was clipped by 6 bases and J by 4 bases; unmatched bases: 11. Germline V gene data show CDR1 as SQVTM and CDR2 as ANQGSEA. The DNA of the CDR3 is TGCAGCGTAGCAGGGGGAGATCAAGGCTATGGCTACACCTTC. This codes for CSVAGGDQGYGYTF.

This clonotype has only a few counts. V gene TRBV5-1 combines with J gene TRBJ1-1; perhaps TRBD1 as D (5 bases). Trimming pared 9 bases from V and 5 bases from J, leaving 8 bases between. Germline-derived CDR1 and CDR2 are SGHRS and YFSETQ. The CDR3 spans 10 residues. The DNA for the CDR3 is TGCGCCAACAGGCTGACTGAAGCTTTCTTT. Protein product: CANRLTEAFF. The full variable domain, with the rest looked up from reference TRBV5-1 and TRBJ1-1, is KAGVTQTPRYLIKTRGQQVTLSCSPISGHRSVSWYQQTPGQGLQFLFEYFSETQRNKGNFPGRFSGRQFSNSRSEMNVSTLELGDSALYLCANRLTEAFFGQGTRLTVV.